These 6 T cell receptor beta chains were all obtained from the same sample, sequenced in a study of T cells after yellow fever vaccination. From the 5' RACE reads, TCRdb called clonotypes with MiXCR, one entry per CDR3 protein. The repertoire has under 500,000 distinct CDR3 sequences, around 19% of them found once; the top ten carry roughly a sixth. The sequenced sample was PBMCs, obtained before the yellow fever booster vaccination. The receptors were gathered from a young man who received the YFV17D yellow fever vaccine.

This clonotype occurred many times. The V call is TRBV6-5, the J call TRBJ1-2, with 12 nucleotides matching TRBD1. Per the germline V gene, CDR1 is MNHEY and CDR2 is SVGAGI. The CDR3 length is 16 residues. J gave up 8 bases and V 2 bases, and 9 bases lay outside the gene matches. Here the CDR3 DNA reads TGTGCCAGCAGTTACGAGTGGGACAGGGGGCTGGGCGGCTACACCTTC. The encoded protein is CASSYEWDRGLGGYTF.

This clonotype was counted a few times. The chain is built from TRBV7-6 and TRBJ1-1; weak D call: TRBD1 (5 bases). Germline CDR1 reads SGHVS; CDR2 reads FNYEAQ. Trimming pared 2 bases from V and 4 bases from J, leaving 17 bases between. The CDR3 has 16 amino acids. In nucleotides, the CDR3 is TGTGCCAGCAGCTTATCACAGGCCGCTTTGAGCACTGAAGCTTTCTTT. Translating gives CASSLSQAALSTEAFF.

This clonotype was recorded a few times. The rearrangement joins TRBV28 to TRBJ2-2; D is possibly TRBD2 (6 bases). CDR1 and CDR2 from the germline V gene are MDHEN and SYDVKM. The length of the CDR3 is 13 residues. Trimming shortened V by 5 bases and J by 4 bases, and 8 bases separated the two germline ends. CDR3: CASSLTSTGELFF. The CDR3 nucleotides read TGTGCCAGCAGTCTGACTAGCACCGGGGAGCTGTTTTTT.

The chain employs TRBV5-8 and TRBJ2-1; 7 nucleotides line up with TRBD2. CDR1 is SGHTS and CDR2 is YDEGEE in the germline V gene. This CDR3 is 15 amino acids long. Trimming removed 4 bases from V and 8 bases from J; junction bases left unmatched: 12. The CDR3 DNA reads TGTGCCAGCAGCCCCGGACTAGGGGCCACTCATGAGCAGTTCTTC. Protein product: CASSPGLGATHEQFF.

V and J are TRBV6-4 and TRBJ2-7, with 7 nucleotides matching TRBD2. Per germline, CDR1 MRHNA and CDR2 SNTAGT. The CDR3 covers 15 residues. V lost 2 bases to trimming and J lost 0 bases; unmatched junction nucleotides: 4. CDR3 bases: TGTGCCAGCAGTGACGGGGAGGGTCTCTCCTACGAGCAGTACGTC. As protein: CASSDGEGLSYEQYV.

There are a few counts of this clonotype. The chain joins TRBV7-2 to TRBJ2-3, with TRBD1 identical over 7 bases. The CDR3 spans 16 residues. Germline CDR1 SGHTA, CDR2 FQGNSA. The junction had 10 bases not matched to a gene; V was cut back by 3 bases and J by 4 bases. The CDR3 nucleotides are TGTGCCAGCAGCTTCCTAGGGGGCGCGCGACCAGATACGCAGTATTTT. It encodes CASSFLGGARPDTQYF.